The present entry profiles one T cell receptor beta chain with its context. The antigen is not known. This sample is part of a study of cytomegalovirus exposure and HLA in healthy donors. Findings and caveats of the study: Per a later analysis, HLA-associated TCR beta chains showed more clonal expansion than other, equally common TCR beta chains.

Primers: 60 Vbeta forward and 13 Jbeta reverse. TCRdb keeps only in-frame clones here, not all; method: immunoSEQ multiplex PCR. The sample yields 140,000 to 150,000 clones, more than 55% seen once. Sequences were obtained from PBMCs. The receptor was derived from an older woman in good health and CMV-seronegative.

CDR3 nucleotide sequence: TGTGCCAGCGGCTTAGGGGACTTCCAAGAGACCCAGTACTTC. Translating gives CASGLGDFQETQYF. The J gene is TRBJ2-5, the V gene TRBV9, with a weak D call TRBD2 (6 bases). The V gene lost 7 bases and the J gene lost 1 base, with 14 bases spanning the gap. The V gene's germline CDR1 is SGDLS and CDR2 YYNGEE. The CDR3 is 14 amino acids. The full variable domain, completed using reference TRBV9 and TRBJ2-5, is DSGVTQTPKHLITATGQRVTLRCSPRSGDLSVYWYQQSLDQGLQFLIQYYNGEERAKGNILERFSAQQFPDLHSELNLSSLELGDSALYFCASGLGDFQETQYFGPGTRLLVL.